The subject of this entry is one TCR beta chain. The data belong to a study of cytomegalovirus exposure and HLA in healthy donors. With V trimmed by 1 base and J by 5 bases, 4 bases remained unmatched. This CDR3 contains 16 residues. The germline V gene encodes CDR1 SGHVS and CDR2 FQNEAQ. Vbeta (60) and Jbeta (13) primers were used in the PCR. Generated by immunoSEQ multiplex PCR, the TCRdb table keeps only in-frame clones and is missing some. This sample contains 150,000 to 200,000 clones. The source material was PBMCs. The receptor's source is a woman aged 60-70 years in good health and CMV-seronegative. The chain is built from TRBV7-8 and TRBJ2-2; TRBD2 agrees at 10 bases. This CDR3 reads CASSLGSSGGTGELFF. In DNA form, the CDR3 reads TGTGCCAGCAGCTTAGGATCTAGCGGGGGAACCGGGGAGCTGTTTTTT.